This entry lists 17 T cell receptor beta chains sequenced from one sample in a study of blood T cell repertoires in COVID-19 (dated by TCRdb to between 2020 and 2021). Library preparation employed the immunoSEQ multiplex PCR assay. TCRdb holds this immuneACCESS table with in-frame rearrangements only. Some clones are missing; in checked studies, unresolved V genes explain under half, and the rest has no known cause. The sample table lists some 180,000 clones, about 90% of them with a count of one. The ten largest clones take up 20% to 25% of the sample. Sequenced input: peripheral blood. These receptors all stem from a man between 60 and 75 years old with active or convalescent COVID-19.

The J gene is TRBJ1-2, the V gene TRBV14, with TRBD1 as a possible D gene (6 bases). The length of the CDR3 is 13 residues. Germline V gene data show CDR1 as SGHDN and CDR2 as FVKESK. With 2 bases removed from V and 8 bases from J, the gap between germline ends came to 12 bases. The DNA for the CDR3 is TGTGCCAGCAGCCAATCAGGGGTGGGCGGCTACACCTTC. Protein: CASSQSGVGGYTF.

This chain uses TRBV18 with TRBJ2-1; 8 bases agree with TRBD2. CDR1 is KGHSH, CDR2 LQKENI, per germline. CDR3 length: 15 residues. Losses at the gene ends were 3 bases for V and 1 base for J; bases not matched to a gene: 2. The CDR3 DNA sequence: TGTGCCAGCTCACCCGGGACTAGTTCCTACAATGAGCAGTTCTTC. It translates to CASSPGTSSYNEQFF.

This chain joins TRBV2 and TRBJ2-5; TRBD2 might be the D (5 bases). The V and J ends lost 0 bases and 1 base respectively, with 9 bases between them. Per the germline V gene, CDR1 is SNHLY and CDR2 is FYNNEI. The CDR3 is 15 amino acids. The DNA for the CDR3 is TGTGCCAGCAGTGAAGCGGGAGCGCCCCAAGAGACCCAGTACTTC. Its protein product is CASSEAGAPQETQYF.

This rearrangement joins TRBV11-2 to TRBJ1-6; D gene ambiguous. Germline V lookup: CDR1 SGHAT, CDR2 FQNNGV. Trimming removed 1 base at V and 7 bases at J, with 5 bases between. The CDR3 extends over 13 amino acids. CDR3: CASSLAGNSPLHF. The CDR3 DNA sequence: TGTGCCAGCAGCTTAGCGGGGAATTCACCCCTCCACTTT.

The count of this clone is one. This sequence joins TRBV5-1 and TRBJ2-2, with D maybe TRBD1 (5 bases). The CDR3 length is 15 residues. Germline CDR1 and CDR2: SGHRS and YFSETQ. The V and J ends lost 4 bases and 0 bases respectively, with 10 bases between them. The CDR3 region has the DNA TGCGCCAGCAGCCCGACAGAGTCGAACACCGGGGAGCTGTTTTTT. Translating gives CASSPTESNTGELFF.

V usage is TRBV2 and J usage is TRBJ1-2, with D possibly TRBD1 on 6 matching bases. Deletions cut 2 bases from V and 8 bases from J, with 21 bases between. This CDR3 spans 16 amino acids. From germline, CDR1 is SNHLY and CDR2 FYNNEI. CDR3 in amino acids: CASSERWRQVSGGYTF. The DNA for the CDR3 is TGTGCCAGCAGTGAACGTTGGCGACAGGTATCAGGCGGCTACACCTTC.

The chain recombines TRBV29-1 with TRBJ1-3; no definite D call. Germline V CDR1 and CDR2: SQVTM, ANQGSEA. The CDR3 is 16 residues long. V shed 3 bases and J shed 0 bases, with 15 bases lying between them. The CDR3 spells CSVDAPWRASGNTIYF. CDR3 in DNA: TGCAGCGTTGACGCCCCGTGGAGGGCCTCTGGAAACACCATATATTTT.

The chain carries TRBV5-4 and TRBJ2-7; the match to TRBD1 covers 11 bases. The germline V gene has CDR1 SGHNT and CDR2 YYREEE (reference sequence). The length of the CDR3 is 16 residues. The J segment lost 5 bases and the V segment lost 5 bases, leaving 12 bases of the junction unmatched. CDR3 coding DNA: TGTGCCAGCAGTCGAGGTATGGACAGGGGGCCCAACGAGCAGTACTTC. Residues: CASSRGMDRGPNEQYF.

Only one count was recorded for this clone. The chain employs TRBV6-5 and TRBJ2-2; 9 bases fit TRBD2. The CDR3 is 14 residues long. Germline V gives CDR1 MNHEY, CDR2 SVGAGI. After removal of 8 bases from V and 1 base from J, the junction contained 2 bases not matched to a gene. CDR3 loop: CASLAGRNTGELFF. CDR3 bases: TGTGCCAGCCTAGCGGGGCGGAACACCGGGGAGCTGTTTTTT.

The rearrangement uses TRBV5-1 and TRBJ2-3, with a tentative D call TRBD1 (6 bases). V lost 2 bases to trimming and J lost 3 bases, with 7 bases between them. CDR3 length: 13 amino acids. The germline V gene has CDR1 SGHRS and CDR2 YFSETQ. CDR3 loop: CASSFGQTDTQYF. CDR3 nucleotide sequence: TGCGCCAGCAGCTTCGGACAGACAGATACGCAGTATTTT.

CDR3 residues: CASSEGQGVTEAFF. As DNA, the CDR3 is TGTGCCAGCAGTGAAGGACAGGGGGTCACTGAAGCTTTCTTT. This chain connects TRBV6-1 to TRBJ1-1; 9 bases line up with TRBD1. V was pared by 1 base and J by 4 bases, with 1 base of the junction left unmatched. CDR3 size: 14 residues. Germline CDR1 MNHNS, CDR2 SASEGT.

The chain employs TRBV5-1 and TRBJ1-2; D is perhaps TRBD1 (6 bases). Deletions cut 4 bases from V and 7 bases from J, with 11 bases between. The CDR3 is 12 amino acids. Germline loops: CDR1 SGHRS, CDR2 YFSETQ. CDR3 residues: CASSPGQSGYTF. The CDR3 nucleotides read TGCGCCAGCAGCCCAGGACAGAGTGGCTACACCTTC.

The V call is TRBV5-8, the J call TRBJ1-3; 7 bases align to TRBD1. The germline CDR1 and CDR2 sequences are SGHTS and YDEGEE. V lost 3 bases, J lost 0 bases, and 3 bases stayed unmatched. The CDR3 is 15 amino acids. The CDR3 spells CASSWDRSSGNTIYF. The CDR3 bases are TGTGCCAGCAGCTGGGACAGAAGCTCTGGAAACACCATATATTTT.

CDR3 in amino acids: CASSQDKRGYTF. DNA of the CDR3: TGTGCCAGCAGCCAAGATAAGAGGGGCTACACCTTC. The V call is TRBV4-2, the J call TRBJ1-2; D not resolved. V shed 0 bases and J shed 8 bases, with 7 bases lying between them. The CDR3 consists of 12 residues. Germline assignment: CDR1 LGHNA and CDR2 YNFKEQ.

V and J are TRBV2 and TRBJ2-5, with D perhaps matching TRBD2 (5 bases). CDR3 length: 14 amino acids. The germline V gene encodes CDR1 SNHLY and CDR2 FYNNEI. V was cut by 7 bases and J by 1 base, with 13 bases left in between. Here the CDR3 DNA reads TGTGCCAGCATGGCCGGGCTAGCCCAAGAGACCCAGTACTTC. The encoded protein is CASMAGLAQETQYF.

Only a few counts were recorded for this clone. The chain uses TRBV5-1 and TRBJ2-5; possibly TRBD1 for D (6 bases). Germline V lookup: CDR1 SGHRS, CDR2 YFSETQ. The CDR3 has 16 amino acids. Trimming removed 0 bases from V and 5 bases from J, with 17 bases in between. CDR3 sequence: CASSLGDNPRAETQYF. The CDR3 DNA is TGCGCCAGCAGCTTGGGGGACAACCCCCGGGCGGAGACCCAGTACTTC.

This clone was recorded a few times. V gene TRBV6-1 combines with J gene TRBJ1-2, with 11 nucleotides matching TRBD1. The ends lost 2 bases at V and 14 bases at J; junction bases unmatched: 4. CDR3 length: 12 amino acids. Germline V CDR1 and CDR2: MNHNS, SASEGT. The chain's CDR3 is CASSEQGQGETF. The CDR3, as DNA: TGTGCCAGCAGTGAACAGGGACAGGGGGAGACCTTC.